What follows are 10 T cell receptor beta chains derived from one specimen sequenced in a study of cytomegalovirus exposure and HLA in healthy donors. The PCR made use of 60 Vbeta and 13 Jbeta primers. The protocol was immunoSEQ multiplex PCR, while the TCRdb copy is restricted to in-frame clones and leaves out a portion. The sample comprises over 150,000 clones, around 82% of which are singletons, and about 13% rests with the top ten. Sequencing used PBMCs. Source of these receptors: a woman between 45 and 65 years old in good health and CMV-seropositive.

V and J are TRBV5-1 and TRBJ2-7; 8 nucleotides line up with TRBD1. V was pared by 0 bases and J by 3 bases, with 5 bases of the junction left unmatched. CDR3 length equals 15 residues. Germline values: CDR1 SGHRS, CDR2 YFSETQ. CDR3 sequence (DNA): TGCGCCAGCAGCTTGGGAGGACAGGGAGGCTACGAGCAGTACTTC. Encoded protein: CASSLGGQGGYEQYF. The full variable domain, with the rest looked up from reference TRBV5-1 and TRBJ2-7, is KAGVTQTPRYLIKTRGQQVTLSCSPISGHRSVSWYQQTPGQGLQFLFEYFSETQRNKGNFPGRFSGRQFSNSRSEMNVSTLELGDSALYLCASSLGGQGGYEQYFGPGTRLTVT.

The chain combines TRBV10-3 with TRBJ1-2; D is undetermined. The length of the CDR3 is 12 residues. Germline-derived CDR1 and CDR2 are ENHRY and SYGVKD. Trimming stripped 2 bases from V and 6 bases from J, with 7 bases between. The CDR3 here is CAISEQVNGYTF. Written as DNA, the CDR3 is TGTGCCATCAGTGAGCAGGTGAATGGCTACACCTTC.

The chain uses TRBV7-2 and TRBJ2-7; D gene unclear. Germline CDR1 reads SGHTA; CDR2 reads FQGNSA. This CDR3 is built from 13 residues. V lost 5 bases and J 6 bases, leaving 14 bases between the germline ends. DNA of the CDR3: TGTGCCAGCAGCCCCCTAAATTGGAGCGAGCAGTACTTC. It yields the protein CASSPLNWSEQYF.

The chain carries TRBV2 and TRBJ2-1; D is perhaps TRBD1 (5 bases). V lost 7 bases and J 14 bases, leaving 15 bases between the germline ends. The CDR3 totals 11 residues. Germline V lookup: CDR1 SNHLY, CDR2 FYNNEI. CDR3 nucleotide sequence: TGTGCCAGCAAGGGGCTAGATCGTAAGTTCTTC. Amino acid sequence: CASKGLDRKFF.

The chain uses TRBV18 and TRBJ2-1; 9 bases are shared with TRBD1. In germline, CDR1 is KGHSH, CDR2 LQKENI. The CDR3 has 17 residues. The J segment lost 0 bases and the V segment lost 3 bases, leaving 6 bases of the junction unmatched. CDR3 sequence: CASSPGQGFGSYNEQFF. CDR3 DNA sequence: TGTGCCAGCTCACCGGGACAGGGTTTCGGCTCCTACAATGAGCAGTTCTTC. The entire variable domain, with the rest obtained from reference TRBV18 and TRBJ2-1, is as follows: NAGVMQNPRHLVRRRGQEARLRCSPMKGHSHVYWYRQLPEEGLKFMVYLQKENIIDESGMPKERFSAEFPKEGPSILRIQQVVRGDSAAYFCASSPGQGFGSYNEQFFGPGTRLTVL.

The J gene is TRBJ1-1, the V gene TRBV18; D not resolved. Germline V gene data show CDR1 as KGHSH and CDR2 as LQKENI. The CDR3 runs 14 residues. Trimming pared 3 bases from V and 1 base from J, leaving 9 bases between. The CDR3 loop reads CASSPEDWNTEAFF. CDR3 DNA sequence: TGTGCCAGCTCACCCGAGGACTGGAACACTGAAGCTTTCTTT.

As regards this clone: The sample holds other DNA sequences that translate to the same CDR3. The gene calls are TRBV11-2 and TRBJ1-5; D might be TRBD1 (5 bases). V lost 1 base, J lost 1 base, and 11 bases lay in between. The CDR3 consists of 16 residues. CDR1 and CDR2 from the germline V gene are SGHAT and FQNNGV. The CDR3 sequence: CASSLVGGSSNQPQHF. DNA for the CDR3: TGTGCCAGCAGCTTAGTCGGGGGATCGAGCAATCAGCCCCAGCATTTT.

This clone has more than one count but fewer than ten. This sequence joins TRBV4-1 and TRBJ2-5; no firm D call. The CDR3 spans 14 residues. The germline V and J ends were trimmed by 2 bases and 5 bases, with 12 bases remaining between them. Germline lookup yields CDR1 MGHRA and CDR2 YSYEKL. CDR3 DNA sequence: TGCGCCAGCAGCCAAACTCACCTGCCCGAGACCCAGTACTTC. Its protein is CASSQTHLPETQYF.

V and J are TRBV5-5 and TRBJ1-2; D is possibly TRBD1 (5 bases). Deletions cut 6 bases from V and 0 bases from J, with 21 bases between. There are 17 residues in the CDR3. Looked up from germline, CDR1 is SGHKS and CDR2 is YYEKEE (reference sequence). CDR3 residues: CASIPPGIQPSNYGYTF. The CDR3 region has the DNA TGTGCCAGCATCCCACCAGGGATCCAACCTTCTAACTATGGCTACACCTTC.

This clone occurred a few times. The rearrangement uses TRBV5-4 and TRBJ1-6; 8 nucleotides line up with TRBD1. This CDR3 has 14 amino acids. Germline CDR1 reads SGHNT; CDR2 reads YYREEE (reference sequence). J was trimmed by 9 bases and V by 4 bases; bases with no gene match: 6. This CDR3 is CASSDRGLGSPLHF. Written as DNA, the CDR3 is TGTGCCAGCAGCGACAGGGGTCTTGGTTCACCCCTCCACTTT.